One sample yielded the 29 T cell receptor beta chains listed below, sequenced in a study of cytotoxic CD8 clonotypes in ibrutinib-treated CLL. Repertoires were generated with immunoSEQ multiplex PCR, while TCRdb's copy carries only in-frame clones and drops some. The table has some 85,000 clones, around 77% seen once; the top ten hold 20% to 25%. Material: PBMCs, obtained after 24 months of ibrutinib treatment. These receptor sequences come from a human donor with chronic lymphocytic leukemia.

With respect to this clone: At one boundary the junction diverges from the germline segment, which might be a read error. Additional DNA sequences in this sample encode the identical CDR3. This chain joins TRBV4-3 and TRBJ2-6; D is perhaps TRBD1 (5 bases). This CDR3 is built from 15 residues. Germline lookup yields CDR1 LGHNA and CDR2 YSLEER. CDR3 sequence: CASSPSTSGANVLTF. CDR3 nucleotides: TGCGCCAGCAGCCCATCTACCTCTGGGGCCAACGTCCTGACTTTT.

Only a few counts were recorded for this clone. The chain couples TRBV7-2 to TRBJ2-1, with 12 bases that match TRBD2. The CDR3 is made up of 17 amino acids. V was clipped by 5 bases and J by 8 bases; unmatched bases: 13. Germline values: CDR1 SGHTA, CDR2 FQGNSA. The DNA for the CDR3 is TGTGCCAGCAGCCCAAGCACTAGCGGGAGGAATAGGCATGAGCAGTTCTTC. The encoded protein is CASSPSTSGRNRHEQFF.

The rearrangement links TRBV19 to TRBJ2-2, with TRBD1 matching over 9 bases. V dropped 7 bases and J dropped 5; count of bases not matched to a gene: 5. Germline assignment: CDR1 LNHDA and CDR2 SQIVND (reference sequence). CDR3 length: 14 amino acids. The DNA of the CDR3 is TGTGCCAGTAAGGACAGGGGTGTTACCGGGGAGCTGTTTTTT. The encoded protein is CASKDRGVTGELFF.

This chain links TRBV4-1 with TRBJ2-5; 10 nucleotides align to TRBD1. The V and J ends lost 4 bases and 5 bases, in that order; junction bases with no gene match: 4. The V gene's germline CDR1 is MGHRA and CDR2 YSYEKL. The CDR3 loop spans 14 amino acids. Here the CDR3 reads CASSPTGGRETQYF. CDR3 coding DNA: TGCGCCAGCAGCCCGACAGGGGGCCGGGAGACCCAGTACTTC.

The V call is TRBV7-9, the J call TRBJ1-1; D perhaps matches TRBD1 (6 bases). Trimming stripped 0 bases from V and 9 bases from J, with 11 bases between. CDR3 length: 13 residues. Germline-derived CDR1 and CDR2 are SEHNR and FQNEAQ (reference sequence). In DNA form, the CDR3 reads TGTGCCAGCAGCTTAGCCGGACAGTCAAAAGCTTTCTTT. This gives the protein CASSLAGQSKAFF. Based on the CDR3 plus reference TRBV7-9 and TRBJ1-1, the full variable domain is DTGVSQNPRHKITKRGQNVTFRCDPISEHNRLYWYRQTLGQGPEFLTYFQNEAQLEKSRLLSDRFSAERPKGSFSTLEIQRTEQGDSAMYLCASSLAGQSKAFFGQGTRLTVV.

V usage is TRBV27 and J usage is TRBJ1-2, with TRBD1 identical over 9 bases. The CDR3 spans 16 residues. The V gene end was trimmed by 0 bases and the J gene end by 2 bases; junction bases not matched to a gene: 4. In germline, CDR1 is MNHEY, CDR2 SMNVEV (reference sequence). The CDR3 DNA is TGTGCCAGCAGTTTATCAAGACAGGGGGAGAACTATGGCTACACCTTC. Residues: CASSLSRQGENYGYTF.

The chain carries TRBV5-6 and TRBJ2-7; D call uncertain. V was clipped by 2 bases and J by 0 bases, with 12 bases between them. The CDR3 spans 15 residues. Germline-derived CDR1 and CDR2 are SGHDT and YYEEEE. CDR3 bases: TGTGCCAGCAGCTTAAGTTGGCTTCCCTCCTACGAGCAGTACTTC. It codes for CASSLSWLPSYEQYF.

The rearrangement joins TRBV6-6 to TRBJ1-2; 7 positions agree with TRBD1. J lost 8 bases, V lost 6 bases, and 15 bases had no gene match. The CDR3 sequence is 15 residues long. From germline, CDR1 is MNHNY and CDR2 SVGAGI (reference sequence). In nucleotides, the CDR3 is TGTGCCAGCAGGATCACGGACAGGAGGAACGGGGGCTACACCTTC. It is translated as CASRITDRRNGGYTF.

The rearrangement uses TRBV10-3 and TRBJ2-7; 11 bases align to TRBD2. The CDR3 runs 16 residues. Germline values: CDR1 ENHRY, CDR2 SYGVKD. The V and J ends lost 6 bases and 5 bases, in that order; junction bases with no gene match: 12. The CDR3 DNA follows: TGTGCCATCAGGGGGGCAAGACTAGCGGGAAATGACGAGCAGTACTTC. It translates to CAIRGARLAGNDEQYF.

The rearrangement uses TRBV29-1 and TRBJ2-7, with D possibly matching TRBD1 (5 bases). V was pared by 4 bases and J by 3 bases, with 10 bases between. The germline gives CDR1 SQVTM, CDR2 ANQGSEA. This CDR3 has 12 residues. CDR3 DNA: TGCAGCGTTGGTTCAGGGTTCTACGAGCAGTACTTC. Translation: CSVGSGFYEQYF.

The V and J genes are TRBV7-9 and TRBJ1-3; D gene ambiguous. The ends were cut back, 4 bases at V and 3 bases at J, with 13 bases in the middle. From germline, CDR1 is SEHNR and CDR2 FQNEAQ (reference sequence). This CDR3 region has 15 residues. The DNA of the CDR3 is TGTGCCAGCAGCTACTCAGCGGGTATTGGAAACACCATATATTTT. It codes for CASSYSAGIGNTIYF.

Turning to this clone: A much larger clone is a single base away; this may be a read error. J is TRBJ1-1 and V is TRBV7-9; weak D call: TRBD1 (5 bases). The length of the CDR3 is 13 residues. The V gene lost 3 bases and the J gene lost 0 bases, with 5 bases spanning the gap. The germline gives CDR1 SEHNR, CDR2 FQNEAQ (reference sequence). CDR3 DNA: TGTGCCAGCAGCTTGGACATGAACACTGAAGCTTTCTTT. Translating it yields CASSLDMNTEAFF.

The genes are TRBV11-3 and TRBJ2-1, with D tentatively TRBD1 or TRBD2 (5 bases each). There are 16 residues in the CDR3. The V end lost 5 bases, the J end lost 4 bases, and 18 bases lay between the germline ends. Germline CDR1 reads SGHNT; CDR2 reads YENEEA. The CDR3 protein is CASSPLGEGPYNEQFF. The CDR3 DNA reads as TGTGCCAGCAGCCCCCTGGGTGAGGGGCCTTACAATGAGCAGTTCTTC. The full variable domain, in which reference TRBV11-3 and TRBJ2-1 provide the parts outside the CDR3, is EAGVVQSPRYKIIEKKQPVAFWCNPISGHNTLYWYLQNLGQGPELLIRYENEEAVDDSQLPKDRFSAERLKGVDSTLKIQPAELGDSAVYLCASSPLGEGPYNEQFFGPGTRLTVL.

This chain links TRBV2 with TRBJ2-5; 7 positions match TRBD1. The CDR3 sequence is 15 residues long. J lost 0 bases, V lost 7 bases, and 8 bases had no gene match. CDR1 SNHLY and CDR2 FYNNEI come from the germline V gene. The CDR3 DNA sequence: TGTGCCAGCATCAATATCAGGGGGTACCAAGAGACCCAGTACTTC. Protein: CASINIRGYQETQYF.

CDR3 DNA: TGTGCCAGCGGCCAGGTGGAAAAACTGTTTTTT. It translates to CASGQVEKLFF. The chain recombines TRBV6-6 with TRBJ1-4; D remains ambiguous. The V end was cut by 8 bases, the J end by 8 bases, with 9 bases between. The CDR3 loop spans 11 amino acids. From germline, CDR1 is MNHNY and CDR2 SVGAGI (reference sequence).

This chain uses TRBV7-2 with TRBJ1-2; 7 nucleotides align to TRBD1. Germline V gene data show CDR1 as SGHTA and CDR2 as FQGNSA. The J segment lost 3 bases and the V segment lost 1 base, leaving 8 bases of the junction unmatched. This CDR3 is 16 amino acids long. The CDR3 nucleotides read TGTGCCAGCAGCTTAGGAGGCCAGGGGGTATACTATGGCTACACCTTC. Its protein is CASSLGGQGVYYGYTF.

This clone was counted only a few times. J is TRBJ2-7 and V is TRBV27; TRBD1 might be the D (6 bases). This CDR3 is built from 14 residues. Germline V gives CDR1 MNHEY, CDR2 SMNVEV (reference sequence). V was clipped by 7 bases and J by 6 bases, with 19 bases between them. CDR3 coding DNA: TGTGCCAGCAACCAGATGGGGGCCTCGGGCGAGCAGTACTTC. It yields the protein CASNQMGASGEQYF.

V is TRBV15 and J is TRBJ2-1, with 9 bases identical to TRBD2. CDR3 length equals 15 residues. Germline assignment: CDR1 LNHNV and CDR2 YYDKDF (reference sequence). J gave up 7 bases and V 5 bases, and 9 bases lay outside the gene matches. The CDR3 region is CATSAASGGLNEQFF. The CDR3 coding sequence is TGTGCCACCAGCGCGGCCAGCGGGGGGCTGAATGAGCAGTTCTTC.

This chain joins TRBV5-1 and TRBJ1-2; 7 nucleotides align to TRBD1. In germline, CDR1 is SGHRS, CDR2 YFSETQ. J lost 7 bases, V lost 6 bases, and 12 bases had no gene match. This CDR3 region has 14 residues. This CDR3 is CASKATGSGSGYTF. CDR3 sequence (DNA): TGCGCCAGCAAGGCGACAGGGAGTGGGTCTGGCTACACCTTC.

The sample holds one count of this clone. The J gene is TRBJ2-3, the V gene TRBV29-1; a weak D match, TRBD2 (6 bases). This CDR3 comprises 14 residues. CDR1 and CDR2 (germline): SQVTM, ANQGSEA. V lost 4 bases and J lost 5, with 16 bases in between. The chain's CDR3 is CSVVLAQGVDTQYF. The CDR3 DNA reads as TGCAGCGTTGTACTAGCACAAGGGGTAGATACGCAGTATTTT.

This chain uses TRBV5-1 with TRBJ2-2; 9 positions agree with TRBD2. Germline V gives CDR1 SGHRS, CDR2 YFSETQ. This CDR3 is built from 17 residues. J gave up 0 bases and V 0 bases, and 3 bases lay outside the gene matches. CDR3: CASSLGLAGTNTGELFF. In DNA, the CDR3 is TGCGCCAGCAGCTTGGGCCTAGCGGGAACGAACACCGGGGAGCTGTTTTTT. Combining the CDR3 with reference TRBV5-1 and TRBJ2-2 gives the whole variable domain KAGVTQTPRYLIKTRGQQVTLSCSPISGHRSVSWYQQTPGQGLQFLFEYFSETQRNKGNFPGRFSGRQFSNSRSEMNVSTLELGDSALYLCASSLGLAGTNTGELFFGEGSRLTVL.

The rearrangement links TRBV7-6 to TRBJ2-1; TRBD1 or TRBD2 may be the D gene (5 bases each). CDR3 length: 13 residues. Germline V gives CDR1 SGHVS, CDR2 FNYEAQ. With 9 bases removed from V and 7 bases from J, the gap between germline ends came to 16 bases. The CDR3 DNA sequence: TGTGCCAGTGGGACCTCAAGATTGAATGAGCAGTTCTTC. This codes for CASGTSRLNEQFF. Full variable domain (rest looked up from reference TRBV7-6 and TRBJ2-1): GAGVSQSPRYKVTKRGQDVALRCDPISGHVSLYWYRQALGQGPEFLTYFNYEAQQDKSGLPNDRFSAERPEGSISTLTIQRTEQRDSAMYRCASGTSRLNEQFFGPGTRLTVL.

The chain is built from TRBV18 and TRBJ1-1; D is undetermined. The CDR3 has 14 residues. Germline V gene sequence: CDR1 KGHSH, CDR2 LQKENI. Trimming shortened V by 1 base and J by 4 bases, and 10 bases separated the two germline ends. CDR3 nucleotide sequence: TGTGCCAGCTCACCACTTAACAGCGGCACTGAAGCTTTCTTT. This sequence encodes CASSPLNSGTEAFF.

The CDR3 spells CASSPDRGSNQPQHF. Here the CDR3 DNA reads TGTGCCAGTAGTCCTGACAGGGGAAGCAATCAGCCCCAGCATTTT. V usage is TRBV19 and J usage is TRBJ1-5; TRBD1 matches at 8 bases. V lost 5 bases, J lost 1 base, and 4 bases stayed unmatched. This CDR3 has 15 amino acids. Germline V CDR1 and CDR2: LNHDA, SQIVND (reference sequence).

The chain links TRBV28 to TRBJ2-3; 13 nucleotides line up with TRBD2. Per germline, CDR1 MDHEN and CDR2 SYDVKM. This CDR3 region has 19 residues. V lost 1 base to trimming and J lost 5 bases; unmatched junction nucleotides: 12. The CDR3 loop reads CASSLSGQTSGRRGDTQYF. In nucleotides, the CDR3 is TGTGCCAGCAGTTTATCCGGGCAGACTAGCGGGAGGCGGGGAGATACGCAGTATTTT.

The J gene is TRBJ2-7, the V gene TRBV4-1, with D hard to call. Germline V gene data show CDR1 as MGHRA and CDR2 as YSYEKL. Trimming stripped 1 base from V and 2 bases from J, with 9 bases between. There are 14 residues in the CDR3. The CDR3 spells CASSQAGETYEQYF. CDR3 sequence (DNA): TGCGCCAGCAGCCAAGCCGGTGAAACCTACGAGCAGTACTTC.

This sequence joins TRBV28 and TRBJ1-2; D possibly corresponds to TRBD1 (5 bases). The CDR3 is 14 residues long. Germline V gives CDR1 MDHEN, CDR2 SYDVKM. V lost 7 bases to trimming and J lost 1 base, with 13 bases between them. This CDR3 is CASNIRQINYGYTF. CDR3 bases: TGTGCCAGCAATATTCGACAGATTAACTATGGCTACACCTTC.

This clone occurred many times. The rearrangement joins TRBV2 to TRBJ2-7; D is perhaps TRBD1 (5 bases). In germline, CDR1 is SNHLY, CDR2 FYNNEI. The CDR3 covers 15 residues. V was cut by 7 bases and J by 2 bases, with 18 bases left in between. The DNA for the CDR3 is TGTGCCAGCACGGTGGGGCAGCGAATCCCCTACGAGCAGTACTTC. Protein product: CASTVGQRIPYEQYF.

The chain combines TRBV28 with TRBJ1-5, with D hard to call. The CDR3 has 14 amino acids. Germline CDR1 MDHEN, CDR2 SYDVKM. V lost 4 bases and J 3 bases, leaving 10 bases between the germline ends. The CDR3 region has the DNA TGTGCCAGCAGTTCAACGGTTTCCAATCAGCCCCAGCATTTT. Its translation: CASSSTVSNQPQHF.